This entry lists 12 T cell receptor beta chains sequenced from one sample in a study of shared clonotypes between healthy human individuals. Clones were sequenced by immunoSEQ multiplex PCR, and TCRdb holds only the in-frame ones, with some missing. The profile shows approximately 840,000 clones, 90% to 97% of them singletons. CD8 cells classed as naive were CD45RO-negative and positively selected for CCR7, excluding terminally differentiated effector memory CD45RA+ cells. The sequencing sample was made of naive CD8+ T cells sorted from blood. These receptor sequences come from a man aged 25-45 years in good health.

The CDR3 DNA is TGTGCCAGCAGGAAAGGCGAGGGGCCTGGAAACACCATATATTTT. Residues: CASRKGEGPGNTIYF. The J gene is TRBJ1-3, the V gene TRBV9, with D perhaps TRBD1 (5 bases). The germline V gene encodes CDR1 SGDLS and CDR2 YYNGEE. Trimming removed 5 bases at V and 2 bases at J, with 14 bases between. This CDR3 is built from 15 residues.

This clone showed up just once. The V and J genes are TRBV28 and TRBJ2-5, with TRBD2 matching 8 bases. The germline gives CDR1 MDHEN, CDR2 SYDVKM. The length of the CDR3 is 14 residues. Trimming at V came to 10 bases and at J to 4 bases, leaving 11 bases not matched to a gene. CDR3: CATSGLAGGETQYF. The CDR3, as DNA: TGTGCCACCTCAGGACTAGCCGGAGGAGAGACCCAGTACTTC. The full variable domain, with the rest looked up from reference TRBV28 and TRBJ2-5, is DVKVTQSSRYLVKRTGEKVFLECVQDMDHENMFWYRQDPGLGLRLIYFSYDVKMKEKGDIPEGYSVSREKKERFSLILESASTNQTSMYLCATSGLAGGETQYFGPGTRLLVL.

The rearrangement joins TRBV4-1 to TRBJ2-7, with 7 positions matching TRBD1. Germline CDR1 is MGHRA and CDR2 is YSYEKL. The CDR3 has 17 amino acids. J gave up 2 bases and V 2 bases, and 12 bases lay outside the gene matches. The CDR3 spells CASSQSPLRDRTYEQYF. CDR3 sequence (DNA): TGCGCCAGCAGCCAATCCCCTCTTCGGGACAGAACCTACGAGCAGTACTTC.

The rearrangement uses TRBV9 and TRBJ2-7; 7 bases are a match to TRBD2. The CDR3 has 15 residues. V was pared by 0 bases and J by 4 bases, with 7 bases of the junction left unmatched. CDR1 is SGDLS, CDR2 YYNGEE, per germline. CDR3 residues: CASSVAAGVRYEQYF. DNA of the CDR3: TGTGCCAGCAGCGTAGCGGCGGGAGTACGGTACGAGCAGTACTTC.

J is TRBJ2-7 and V is TRBV27; D gene uncertain. The germline V gene has CDR1 MNHEY and CDR2 SMNVEV (reference sequence). The V gene lost 2 bases and the J gene lost 1 base, with 15 bases spanning the gap. The CDR3 loop spans 16 amino acids. The CDR3 DNA is TGTGCCAGCAGTTTACGGTGGGCAGTTGATTCCTACGAGCAGTACTTC. This encodes CASSLRWAVDSYEQYF.

This clone was observed once. V and J are TRBV6-5 and TRBJ1-3, with D hard to call. Germline CDR1 and CDR2: MNHEY and SVGAGI. This CDR3 is 15 amino acids long. V was pared by 7 bases and J by 0 bases, with 13 bases between. CDR3 bases: TGTGCCAGCACCCCCTCCGGGTACTCTGGAAACACCATATATTTT. Its translation is CASTPSGYSGNTIYF.

The V and J genes are TRBV9 and TRBJ2-2; a possible D gene is TRBD1 (6 bases). The germline V gene has CDR1 SGDLS and CDR2 YYNGEE. There are 15 residues in the CDR3. V dropped 0 bases and J dropped 1 base, with 7 bases sitting between them. CDR3 in DNA: TGTGCCAGCAGCGTAGAACAGGGGAACACCGGGGAGCTGTTTTTT. The encoded protein is CASSVEQGNTGELFF.

The chain carries TRBV27 and TRBJ2-1, with 11 bases lining up with TRBD2. The CDR3 is 15 residues long. Per the germline V gene, CDR1 is MNHEY and CDR2 is SMNVEV (reference sequence). The trim removed 7 bases at V and 1 base at J, leaving 3 bases unmatched. The CDR3 here is CASTSGRPSYNEQFF. As DNA, the CDR3 is TGTGCCAGCACTAGCGGGAGGCCTTCCTACAATGAGCAGTTCTTC.

V and J are TRBV7-9 and TRBJ1-2; possible D gene TRBD1, 5 bases. V lost 5 bases, J lost 4 bases, and 14 bases lay in between. This CDR3 is built from 14 residues. Germline CDR1 is SEHNR and CDR2 is FQNEAQ (reference sequence). This chain's CDR3 is CASSPLGTFYGYTF. CDR3 in DNA: TGTGCCAGCAGCCCCCTCGGGACGTTCTATGGCTACACCTTC.

V usage is TRBV7-6 and J usage is TRBJ1-2, with D possibly being TRBD1 (5 bases). V lost 5 bases, J lost 6 bases, and 19 bases lay in between. The CDR3 length is 15 residues. The germline CDR1 and CDR2 sequences are SGHVS and FNYEAQ. CDR3 residues: CASSPREGSRNGYTF. DNA of the CDR3: TGTGCCAGCAGCCCGCGGGAGGGGTCTCGTAATGGCTACACCTTC.

The chain uses TRBV27 and TRBJ2-5; 8 nucleotides line up with TRBD1. Germline CDR1 and CDR2: MNHEY and SMNVEV (reference sequence). V trimming: 8 bases; J trimming: 2 bases; junction bases outside the gene matches: 10. CDR3 length: 15 residues. Here the CDR3 reads CASGSQGANQETQYF. For the CDR3, the DNA is TGTGCCAGCGGCAGCCAGGGGGCTAATCAAGAGACCCAGTACTTC.

This clone turned up a few times. This sample includes further DNA sequences coding for the same CDR3. The chain couples TRBV27 to TRBJ1-5; D gene unclear. Germline values: CDR1 MNHEY, CDR2 SMNVEV (reference sequence). V lost 5 bases and J lost 2, with 10 bases in between. This CDR3 is built from 14 residues. CDR3 protein: CASSRQGGNQPQHF. CDR3 coding DNA: TGTGCCAGCAGTAGGCAAGGTGGCAATCAGCCCCAGCATTTT.